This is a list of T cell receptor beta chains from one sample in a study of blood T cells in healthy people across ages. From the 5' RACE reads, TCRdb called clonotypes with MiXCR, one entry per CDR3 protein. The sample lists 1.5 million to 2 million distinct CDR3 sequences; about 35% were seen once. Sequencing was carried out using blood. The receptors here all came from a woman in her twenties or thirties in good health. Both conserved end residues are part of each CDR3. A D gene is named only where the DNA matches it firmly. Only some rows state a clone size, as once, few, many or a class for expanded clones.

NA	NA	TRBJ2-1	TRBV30	CAWSAGYSYNEQFF	TGTGCCTGGAGCGCAGGGTACTCCTACAATGAGCAGTTCTTC
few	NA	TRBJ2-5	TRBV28	CASSLSTGKGEETQYF	TGTGCCAGCAGTTTATCTACAGGGAAAGGGGAAGAGACCCAGTACTTC
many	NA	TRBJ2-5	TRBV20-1	CSASAIVVGAQYF	TGCAGTGCGAGTGCGATAGTGGTAGGGGCCCAGTACTTC
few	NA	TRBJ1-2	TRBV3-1	CASSQGSQKGYTF	TGTGCCAGCAGCCAAGGGAGTCAGAAAGGCTACACCTTC
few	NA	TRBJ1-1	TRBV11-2	CASSLGGGPTEAFF	TGTGCCAGCAGCTTAGGCGGGGGGCCCACTGAAGCTTTCTTT
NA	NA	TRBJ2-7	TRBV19	CASSIEGFYEQYF	TGTGCCAGTAGTATAGAGGGGTTCTACGAGCAGTACTTC
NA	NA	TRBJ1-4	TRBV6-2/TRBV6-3	CASSPIGRGLREKLFF	TGTGCCAGCAGCCCGATCGGGAGGGGCCTTAGAGAAAAACTGTTTTTT
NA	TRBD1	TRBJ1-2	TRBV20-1	CSARPTGDYGYTF	TGCAGTGCTCGGCCGACAGGGGACTATGGCTACACCTTC
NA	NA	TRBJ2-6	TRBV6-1	CASREDRPSGANVLTF	TGTGCCAGCAGGGAAGACAGGCCCTCTGGGGCCAACGTCCTGACTTTC
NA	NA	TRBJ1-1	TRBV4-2	CASSYIVQGGVSTEAFF	TGTGCCAGCAGCTATATCGTTCAGGGAGGGGTTTCCACTGAAGCTTTCTTT
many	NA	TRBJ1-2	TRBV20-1	CSASSSNYGYTF	TGCAGTGCGAGTTCCAGCAACTATGGCTACACCTTC
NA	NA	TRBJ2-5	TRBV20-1	CSAFRPSPGETQYF	TGCAGTGCTTTCCGTCCCTCCCCTGGGGAGACCCAGTACTTC
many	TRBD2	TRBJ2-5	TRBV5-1	CASSPTSGGSETQYF	TGTGCCAGCAGTCCGACTAGCGGGGGGTCGGAGACCCAGTACTTC
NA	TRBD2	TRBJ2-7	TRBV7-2	CASSPRDYPYEQYF	TGTGCCAGCAGCCCACGGGACTACCCCTACGAGCAGTACTTC
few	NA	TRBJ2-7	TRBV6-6	CASSPRGRGGDEQYF	TGTGCCAGCAGCCCCAGGGGCAGGGGGGGAGACGAGCAGTACTTC
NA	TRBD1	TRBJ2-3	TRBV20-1	CSASGTDFTDTQYF	TGCAGTGCTTCCGGGACAGATTTCACAGATACGCAGTATTTT
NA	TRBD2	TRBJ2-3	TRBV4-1	CASSQSGTSGGATDTQYF	TGCGCCAGCAGCCAATCAGGGACTAGCGGGGGAGCCACAGATACGCAGTATTTT
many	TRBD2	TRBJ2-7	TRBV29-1	CSVAAGRGYEQYF	TGCAGCGTTGCGGCCGGGAGGGGCTACGAGCAGTACTTC
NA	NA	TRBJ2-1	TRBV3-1	CASSPRRSEPRSSYNEQFF	TGTGCCAGCAGCCCACGTCGGTCGGAGCCGCGCAGCTCCTACAATGAGCAGTTCTTC
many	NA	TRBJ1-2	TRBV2	CASSIGGNYGYTF	TGTGCCAGCAGTATAGGGGGGAACTATGGCTACACCTTC
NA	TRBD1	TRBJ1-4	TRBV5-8	CASSHGQGGEKLFF	TGTGCCAGCAGCCACGGACAGGGGGGAGAAAAACTGTTTTTT
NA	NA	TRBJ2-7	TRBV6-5	CASSYASEQYF	TGTGCCAGCAGTTATGCCTCCGAGCAGTACTTC
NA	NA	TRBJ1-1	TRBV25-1	CASRETSMAGMNTEAFF	TGTGCCAGCAGGGAAACCTCCATGGCTGGGATGAACACTGAAGCTTTCTTT
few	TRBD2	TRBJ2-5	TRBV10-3	CAISESRTRKETQYF	TGTGCCATCAGTGAGTCCCGGACTAGGAAAGAGACCCAGTACTTC
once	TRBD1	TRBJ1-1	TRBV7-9	CASSSDRGEAFF	TGTGCCAGCAGCTCAGACAGGGGTGAAGCTTTCTTT
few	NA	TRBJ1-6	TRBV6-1	CASRELHNSPLHF	TGTGCCAGCAGAGAACTTCATAATTCACCCCTCCACTTT
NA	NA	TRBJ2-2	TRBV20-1	CSASPSDYLPGELFF	TGCAGTGCTAGCCCGTCGGACTACCTCCCCGGGGAGCTGTTTTTT
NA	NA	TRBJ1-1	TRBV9	CASSVVGAGTEAFF	TGTGCCAGCAGCGTAGTTGGGGCTGGGACTGAAGCTTTCTTT
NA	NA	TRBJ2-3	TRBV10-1	CASSELGPADTQYF	TGCGCCAGCAGTGAGTTGGGACCGGCGGATACGCAGTATTTT
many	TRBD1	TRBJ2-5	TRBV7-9	CASSLGTVGETQYF	TGTGCCAGCAGCCTCGGGACAGTAGGAGAGACCCAGTACTTC
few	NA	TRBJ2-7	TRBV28	CAISARGRYEQYF	TGTGCCATTTCGGCGCGGGGTCGGTACGAGCAGTACTTC
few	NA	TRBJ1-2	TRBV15	CATSGQTYGYTF	TGTGCCACCAGCGGACAGACCTATGGCTACACCTTC
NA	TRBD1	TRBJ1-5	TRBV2	CASSAGQNSNQPQHF	TGTGCCAGCAGTGCGGGACAGAATAGCAATCAGCCCCAGCATTTT
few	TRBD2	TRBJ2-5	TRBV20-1	CSATGTIQETQYF	TGCAGTGCCACCGGGACTATACAAGAGACCCAGTACTTC
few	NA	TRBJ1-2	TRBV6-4	CASSDVVENYGYTF	TGTGCCAGCAGTGACGTGGTAGAAAACTATGGCTACACCTTC
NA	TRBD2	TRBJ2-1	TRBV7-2	CTSSSPRYSGGEQFF	TGTACCAGCAGCTCCCCCCGATATAGCGGGGGTGAGCAGTTCTTC
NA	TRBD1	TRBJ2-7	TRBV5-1	CASSSGQGWDYEQYF	TGCGCCAGCAGCTCGGGACAGGGATGGGACTACGAGCAGTACTTC
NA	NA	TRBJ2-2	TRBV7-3	CASSLTGRTTGELFF	TGTGCCAGCAGCTTAACAGGACGGACCACCGGGGAGCTGTTTTTT
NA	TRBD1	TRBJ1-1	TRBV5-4	CASSLWFGQGATEAFF	TGTGCCAGCAGCTTGTGGTTCGGACAGGGGGCCACTGAAGCTTTCTTT
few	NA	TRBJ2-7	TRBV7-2	CASSFATVSYEQYF	TGTGCCAGCAGCTTTGCGACAGTCTCCTACGAGCAGTACTTC
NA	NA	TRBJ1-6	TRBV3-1	CASSRGADSPLHF	TGTGCCAGCAGCCGCGGGGCGGATTCACCCCTCCACTTT
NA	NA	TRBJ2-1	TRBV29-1	CSVGLETSYNEQFF	TGCAGCGTTGGATTGGAAACCTCCTACAATGAGCAGTTCTTC
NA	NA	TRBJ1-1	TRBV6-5	CASSYSSGGLTETFF	TGTGCCAGCAGTTACTCGAGTGGGGGGCTCACTGAAACTTTCTTT
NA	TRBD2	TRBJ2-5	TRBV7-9	CASSFGGTSQETQYF	TGTGCCAGCAGCTTCGGGGGGACTAGCCAAGAGACCCAGTACTTC
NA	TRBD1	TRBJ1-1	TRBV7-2	CASSSRDRITEAFF	TGTGCCAGCAGCTCCCGGGACAGGATAACTGAAGCTTTCTTT
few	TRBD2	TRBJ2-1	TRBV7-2	CASSPRGGTTYNEQFF	TGTGCCAGCAGCCCCCGAGGCGGGACTACATACAATGAGCAGTTCTTC
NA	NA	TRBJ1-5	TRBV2	CASSEKGGNGPQHF	TGTGCCAGCAGTGAGAAAGGGGGGAATGGGCCCCAGCATTTT
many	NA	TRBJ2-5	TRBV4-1	CASSQEGWGETQYF	TGCGCCAGCAGCCAAGAGGGGTGGGGGGAGACCCAGTACTTC
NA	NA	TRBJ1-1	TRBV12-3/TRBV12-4	CASSLRRGGTEAFF	TGTGCCAGCAGTTTGCGTAGGGGAGGGACTGAAGCTTTCTTT
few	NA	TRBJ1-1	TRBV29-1	CSVDSRAGAFANTEAFF	TGCAGCGTTGATTCGCGCGCAGGGGCCTTCGCGAACACTGAAGCTTTCTTT
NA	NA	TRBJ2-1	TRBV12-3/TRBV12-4	CASSFARVNEQFF	TGTGCCAGCAGTTTTGCTAGGGTCAATGAGCAGTTCTTC